The 8 T cell receptor beta chains below come from one sample, sequenced in a study of monozygotic twins with inflammatory bowel disease. TCRdb reanalyzed the 5' RACE reads and collapses them to one entry per CDR3 protein, without DNA. Its listing shows approximately 340,000 distinct CDR3 sequences. The source material was blood. The receptors were sampled from a human donor with ulcerative colitis or Crohn's disease, or a healthy co-twin of an affected twin (not recorded which).

The chain carries TRBV4-1 and TRBJ1-6; TCRdb names TRBD1, which stays unverified in the absence of DNA. The CDR3 totals 18 residues. The germline V gene encodes CDR1 MGHRA and CDR2 YSYEKL. Here the CDR3 reads CASSHPRGTGPASSPLHF.

The V call is TRBV6-5, the J call TRBJ2-7. The CDR3 sequence is 15 residues long. Per germline, CDR1 MNHEY and CDR2 SVGAGI. This chain's CDR3 is CASSYRHPISYEQYF.

The V call is TRBV5-1, the J call TRBJ2-1; without DNA, the TCRdb call of TRBD2 cannot be checked. The CDR3 loop spans 16 amino acids. CDR1 and CDR2 (germline): SGHRS, YFSETQ. The CDR3 loop is CASSPPSGGARNEQFF.

The chain recombines TRBV11-2 with TRBJ2-5; TCRdb reports TRBD2, a call that lacks DNA to check it against. The CDR3 extends over 16 amino acids. Germline values: CDR1 SGHAT, CDR2 FQNNGV. The CDR3 reads CASSSLAGPPRETQYF.

This chain uses TRBV2 with TRBJ1-2. This CDR3 is 18 amino acids long. Germline values: CDR1 SNHLY, CDR2 FYNNEI. CDR3 sequence reads: CASSEDFFAARPNYGYTF.

J is TRBJ2-1 and V is TRBV7-9; there is no DNA to check the TCRdb D call of TRBD2. The CDR3 covers 15 residues. Per the germline V gene, CDR1 is SEHNR and CDR2 is FQNEAQ (reference sequence). Here the CDR3 reads CASSLASGGYNEQFF.

The rearrangement uses TRBV6-2 or TRBV6-3 and TRBJ1-2; TCRdb indicates TRBD1, and absent DNA this call remains unverified. The CDR3 covers 13 residues. CDR1 is MNHEY, CDR2 SVGEGT, per germline. The CDR3 sequence: CASSYSPRGGYTF.

The genes are TRBV5-1 and TRBJ1-4. Germline assignment: CDR1 SGHRS and CDR2 YFSETQ. This CDR3 has 12 residues. The CDR3 protein is CASSLSGEKLFF.